This TCR beta chain was profiled in a study of T cell repertoires in cytomegalovirus infection. TCRdb ran MiXCR on the reads and lists one entry per CDR3 protein. The table shows some 920,000 distinct CDR3 sequences, with more than 25% occurring only once. Study-wide findings and caveats: Dominating the ex vivo response were HLA-C-restricted CMV-specific TCR beta clonotypes.

There are a few counts of this clonotype. Its specificity is unknown. Germline V gene lookup returns CDR1 ENHRY and CDR2 SYGVKD. The CDR3 length is 12 residues. Unmatched junction bases numbered 2, after V lost 4 bases and J lost 8 bases. V usage is TRBV10-3 and J usage is TRBJ1-2; 9 bases match TRBD1. The material was cultured CD8+ T cells from PBMCs, obtained from culture after CMV antigen stimulation. The TCR comes from a human donor in good health (CMV status not recorded). Some clones in this sample may be carry-over from other donors' samples. The CDR3 is CAISGQGDGYTF. The CDR3 DNA reads as TGTGCCATCAGTGGACAGGGGGACGGCTACACCTTC.